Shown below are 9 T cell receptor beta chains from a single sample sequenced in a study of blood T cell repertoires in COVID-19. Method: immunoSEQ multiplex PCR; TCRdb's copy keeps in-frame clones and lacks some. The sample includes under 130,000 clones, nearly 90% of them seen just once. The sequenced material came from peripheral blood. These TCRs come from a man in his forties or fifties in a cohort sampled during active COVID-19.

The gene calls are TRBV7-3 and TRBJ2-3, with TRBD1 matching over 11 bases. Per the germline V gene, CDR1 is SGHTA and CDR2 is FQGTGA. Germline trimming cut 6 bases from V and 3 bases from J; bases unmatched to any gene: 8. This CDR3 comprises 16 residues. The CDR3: CASSPQGTGGTDTQYF. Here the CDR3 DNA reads TGTGCCAGCAGTCCCCAGGGGACAGGGGGGACAGATACGCAGTATTTT.

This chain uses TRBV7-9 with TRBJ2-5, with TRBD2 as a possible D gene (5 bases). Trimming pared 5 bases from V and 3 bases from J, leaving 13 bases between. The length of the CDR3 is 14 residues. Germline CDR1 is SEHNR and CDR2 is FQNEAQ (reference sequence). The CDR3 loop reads CASSPGSSKETQYF. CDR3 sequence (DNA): TGTGCCAGCAGCCCGGGGAGCTCTAAAGAGACCCAGTACTTC.

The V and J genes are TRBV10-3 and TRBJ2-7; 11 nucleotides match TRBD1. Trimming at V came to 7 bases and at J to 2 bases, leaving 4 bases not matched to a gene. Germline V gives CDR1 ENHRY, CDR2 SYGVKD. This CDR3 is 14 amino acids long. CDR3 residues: CAITQGQGAYEQYF. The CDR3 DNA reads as TGTGCCATCACCCAGGGACAGGGGGCCTACGAGCAGTACTTC.

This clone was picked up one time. The CDR3, as DNA: TGTGCCAGCAGTTACGGGCAGACCTACAATGAGCAGTTCTTC. Translating gives CASSYGQTYNEQFF. The rearrangement uses TRBV6-2 or TRBV6-3 and TRBJ2-1; D remains ambiguous. There are 14 residues in the CDR3. The V end lost 2 bases, the J end lost 2 bases, and 7 bases lay between the germline ends. Germline V CDR1 and CDR2: MNHEY, SVGEGT.

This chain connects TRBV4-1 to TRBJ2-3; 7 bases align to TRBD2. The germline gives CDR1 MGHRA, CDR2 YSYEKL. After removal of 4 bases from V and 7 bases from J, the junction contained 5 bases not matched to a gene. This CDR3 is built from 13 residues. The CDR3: CASSPAAGYTQYF. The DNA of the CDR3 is TGCGCCAGCAGCCCCGCAGCGGGGTATACGCAGTATTTT.

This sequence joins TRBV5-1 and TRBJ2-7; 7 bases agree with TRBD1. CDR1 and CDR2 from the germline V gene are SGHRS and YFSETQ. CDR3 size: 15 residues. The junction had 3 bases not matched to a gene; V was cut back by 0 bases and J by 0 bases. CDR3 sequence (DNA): TGCGCCAGCAGCTTGGCGACAGGGAGCTCCTACGAGCAGTACTTC. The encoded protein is CASSLATGSSYEQYF.

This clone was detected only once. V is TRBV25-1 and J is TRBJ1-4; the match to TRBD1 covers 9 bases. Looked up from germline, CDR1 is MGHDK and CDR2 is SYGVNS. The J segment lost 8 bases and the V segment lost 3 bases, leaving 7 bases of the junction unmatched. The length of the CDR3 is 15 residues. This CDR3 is CASSDRTGVLEKLFF. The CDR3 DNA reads TGTGCCAGCAGTGATCGGACAGGGGTGTTAGAAAAACTGTTTTTT.

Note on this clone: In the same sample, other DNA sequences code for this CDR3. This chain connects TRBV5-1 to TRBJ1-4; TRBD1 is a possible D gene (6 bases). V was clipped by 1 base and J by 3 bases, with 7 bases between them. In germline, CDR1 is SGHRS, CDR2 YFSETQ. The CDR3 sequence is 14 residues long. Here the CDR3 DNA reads TGCGCCAGCAGCTTGTCAGGGGCTAATGAAAAACTGTTTTTT. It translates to CASSLSGANEKLFF.

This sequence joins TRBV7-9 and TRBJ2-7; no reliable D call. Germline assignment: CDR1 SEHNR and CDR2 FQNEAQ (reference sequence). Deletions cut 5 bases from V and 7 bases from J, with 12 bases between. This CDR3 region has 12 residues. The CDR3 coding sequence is TGTGCCAGCAGCCCCTCCGGTGGTGAGCAGTACTTC. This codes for CASSPSGGEQYF.